This T cell receptor (beta chain) was identified in a study of shared clonotypes between healthy human individuals. Study as a whole: Each donor contributed plates that comprised three CD4 naive, three CD4 memory, two CD8 naive and one CD8 memory. Findings of the study overall: What naive subsets generally showed was a larger estimated richness than memory subsets showed.

CDR1 and CDR2 (germline): MNHNY, SVGAGI (reference sequence). V lost 2 bases to trimming and J lost 2 bases, with 10 bases between them. The CDR3 has 15 amino acids. Worth noting for this clone: The antigen remains undetermined.

The data were produced by immunoSEQ multiplex PCR, yet TCRdb's version contains in-frame clones alone and is incomplete. Of 2 million to 2.5 million clones listed, around 93% are singletons. Study donors comprised healthy, HIV-negative adults devoid of recent acute infection or vaccination. The sequenced sample was naive CD4+ T cells from PBMCs. Subset given: CD45RA+ positively selected. The chain carries TRBV6-6 and TRBJ2-1, with D perhaps TRBD2 (5 bases). The sequence was obtained from a man aged 18 to 29 in good health. Some clones in this sample may be carry-over from other donors' samples. This chain's CDR3 is CASSYGRETYNEQFF. The CDR3 region has the DNA TGTGCCAGCAGTTACGGGAGAGAAACCTACAATGAGCAGTTCTTC.